The 22 T cell receptor beta chains presented below share a single source sample, sequenced in a study of T cell responses to AZD1222 COVID-19 vaccine. Produced via immunoSEQ multiplex PCR; TCRdb's table is partial and in-frame only. The sample carries fewer than 200,000 clones, more than 70% recorded once. Sequences were derived from peripheral blood, sampled 28 days after the second AZD1222 dose. These receptors all stem from an adult who received the AZD1222 COVID-19 vaccine.

The V and J genes are TRBV5-1 and TRBJ2-5, with 7 bases lining up with TRBD1. Trimming took 4 bases from V and 1 from J; bases not matched to a gene: 10. This CDR3 comprises 16 residues. CDR1 and CDR2 (germline): SGHRS, YFSETQ. CDR3 DNA sequence: TGCGCCAGCAGCCCTAACAGGGGTCAACCCCAAGAGACCCAGTACTTC. This sequence encodes CASSPNRGQPQETQYF.

This rearrangement joins TRBV7-8 to TRBJ2-7, with TRBD1 matching over 9 bases. With V trimmed by 5 bases and J by 5 bases, 13 bases remained unmatched. This CDR3 has 16 amino acids. Germline CDR1 and CDR2: SGHVS and FQNEAQ. The CDR3 loop is CASSPLRGTGLHEQYF. The DNA of the CDR3 is TGTGCCAGCAGCCCCCTACGTGGGACAGGGTTACACGAGCAGTACTTC.

The chain employs TRBV5-4 and TRBJ1-2, with TRBD1 matching over 7 bases. The germline CDR1 and CDR2 sequences are SGHNT and YYREEE (reference sequence). J gave up 7 bases and V 4 bases, and 7 bases lay outside the gene matches. The CDR3 runs 13 residues. Here the CDR3 DNA reads TGTGCCAGCAGCCTTCAGGGGGGTGGTGGCTACACCTTC. This sequence encodes CASSLQGGGGYTF.

This sequence joins TRBV7-9 and TRBJ2-6; no clear D gene. The germline gives CDR1 SEHNR, CDR2 FQNEAQ (reference sequence). The CDR3 length is 15 residues. V lost 5 bases and J 2 bases, leaving 10 bases between the germline ends. CDR3 coding DNA: TGTGCCAGCAGCCCAACAGTAGCTGGGGCCAACGTCCTGACTTTC. Its translation: CASSPTVAGANVLTF.

The chain couples TRBV12-3 or TRBV12-4 to TRBJ1-2, with D perhaps TRBD1 (5 bases). Trimming removed 7 bases from V and 8 bases from J, with 17 bases in between. This CDR3 is built from 13 residues. Here the CDR3 DNA reads TGTGCCAGCAATAGGGCGGGGGAAGGCGGCTACACCTTC. This sequence encodes CASNRAGEGGYTF.

This chain uses TRBV5-1 with TRBJ2-3; 7 bases map to TRBD1. The CDR3 consists of 15 residues. The V and J ends lost 4 bases and 0 bases, in that order; junction bases with no gene match: 5. Germline CDR1 is SGHRS and CDR2 is YFSETQ. The CDR3 sequence: CASSPGQTSTDTQYF. The CDR3 DNA is TGCGCCAGCAGCCCGGGACAGACTAGCACAGATACGCAGTATTTT.

This chain links TRBV19 with TRBJ1-1; D uncertain. Trimming cost V 8 bases and J 4 bases, with 8 bases left between them. The CDR3 consists of 11 residues. The germline V gene has CDR1 LNHDA and CDR2 SQIVND (reference sequence). The CDR3 DNA is TGTGCCAGTGCCTGGAGCACTGAAGCTTTCTTT. It codes for CASAWSTEAFF.

The V call is TRBV5-4, the J call TRBJ2-2, with 7 bases lining up with TRBD1. After removal of 4 bases from V and 2 bases from J, the junction contained 8 bases not matched to a gene. The CDR3 contains 16 residues. Germline V gene lookup returns CDR1 SGHNT and CDR2 YYREEE (reference sequence). The CDR3 sequence: CASSTAQGTNTGELFF. The CDR3 region has the DNA TGTGCCAGCAGCACGGCACAGGGGACCAACACCGGGGAGCTGTTTTTT.

A single count supports this clone. The chain uses TRBV6-5 and TRBJ1-3; 10 positions match TRBD1. The CDR3 sequence is 14 residues long. V dropped 6 bases and J dropped 7; count of bases not matched to a gene: 6. Germline V gives CDR1 MNHEY, CDR2 SVGAGI. The CDR3 sequence is CASRRDRGRNTIYF. The DNA of the CDR3 is TGTGCCAGCAGACGGGACAGGGGCCGGAACACCATATATTTT.

The chain recombines TRBV7-2 with TRBJ2-1; the D is unclear. The CDR3 consists of 14 residues. From germline, CDR1 is SGHTA and CDR2 FQGNSA. Trimming removed 5 bases at V and 0 bases at J, with 8 bases between. The CDR3 spells CASSQRSSYNEQFF. Written as DNA, the CDR3 is TGTGCCAGCAGCCAACGGTCCTCCTACAATGAGCAGTTCTTC.

This sequence joins TRBV10-3 and TRBJ1-5; 12 nucleotides agree with TRBD1. From germline, CDR1 is ENHRY and CDR2 SYGVKD. The length of the CDR3 is 18 residues. V lost 6 bases and J lost 1; bases outside the gene matches: 10. The CDR3 sequence is CAISALGTGGISNQPQHF. For the CDR3, the DNA is TGTGCCATCAGCGCGCTTGGGACAGGGGGCATAAGCAATCAGCCCCAGCATTTT.

This clone was seen more than once but under ten times. The chain is built from TRBV5-1 and TRBJ2-2, with TRBD1 identical over 9 bases. V shed 7 bases, J shed 2 bases, and the junction held 3 bases outside the gene matches. Germline V CDR1 and CDR2: SGHRS, YFSETQ. The length of the CDR3 is 14 residues. The CDR3 protein is CASAGQGNTGELFF. The CDR3 nucleotides read TGCGCCAGCGCGGGACAGGGCAACACCGGGGAGCTGTTTTTT.

As to this clone: Germline and junction disagree at one end, which may indicate a read error. V is TRBV30 and J is TRBJ2-5; D is possibly TRBD2 (5 bases). The CDR3 spans 11 residues. Germline CDR1 is GTSNPN and CDR2 is SVGIG (reference sequence). CDR3 DNA sequence: TGTGCCGGGAGTCGGCAAGAGACCCAGTACTTC. The encoded protein is CAGSRQETQYF.

The chain joins TRBV7-8 to TRBJ2-1; a possible D gene is TRBD1 (6 bases). CDR3 length equals 15 residues. Germline CDR1 is SGHVS and CDR2 is FQNEAQ. The V gene lost 6 bases and the J gene lost 8 bases, with 20 bases spanning the gap. The CDR3 sequence is CASSPPDSTYDEQFF. In DNA form, the CDR3 reads TGTGCCAGCAGTCCCCCGGACAGTACTTATGATGAGCAGTTCTTC. Combining the CDR3 with reference TRBV7-8 and TRBJ2-1 gives the whole variable domain GAGVSQSPRYKVAKRGQDVALRCDPISGHVSLFWYQQALGQGPEFLTYFQNEAQLDKSGLPSDRFFAERPEGSVSTLKIQRTQQEDSAVYLCASSPPDSTYDEQFFGPGTRLTVL.

The V call is TRBV6-5, the J call TRBJ2-3, with 10 positions matching TRBD2. V shed 5 bases and J 4 bases; nucleotides not matched to a gene: 6. This CDR3 has 15 residues. Germline V gene lookup returns CDR1 MNHEY and CDR2 SVGAGI. This CDR3 is CASSPGTSAADTQYF. CDR3 DNA sequence: TGTGCCAGCAGTCCTGGGACTAGCGCGGCAGATACGCAGTATTTT.

This chain joins TRBV27 and TRBJ2-3, with D tentatively TRBD1 (5 bases). With 10 bases removed from V and 0 bases from J, the gap between germline ends came to 14 bases. Germline values: CDR1 MNHEY, CDR2 SMNVEV (reference sequence). The CDR3 runs 14 residues. Written as DNA, the CDR3 is TGTGCCACCTTAAGCGCAGGGAGCACAGATACGCAGTATTTT. This translates into CATLSAGSTDTQYF.

J is TRBJ1-3 and V is TRBV27; D is uncertain. The CDR3 totals 12 residues. CDR1 and CDR2 (germline): MNHEY, SMNVEV (reference sequence). The V gene lost 4 bases and the J gene lost 10 bases, with 11 bases spanning the gap. Here the CDR3 DNA reads TGTGCCAGCAGTTCGCGGGGTCATACCATATATTTT. It translates to CASSSRGHTIYF.

The chain is built from TRBV12-3 or TRBV12-4 and TRBJ1-1; no firm D call. This CDR3 spans 13 amino acids. Trimming took 7 bases from V and 1 from J, leaving 10 bases between them. CDR3 sequence (DNA): TGTGCCAGCACCCTGGGCAGGAACACTGAAGCTTTCTTT. Translation: CASTLGRNTEAFF.

The chain recombines TRBV19 with TRBJ2-1, with 9 bases matching TRBD2. This CDR3 is 16 amino acids long. V was pared by 4 bases and J by 4 bases, with 8 bases of the junction left unmatched. Germline CDR1 reads LNHDA; CDR2 reads SQIVND (reference sequence). The CDR3 region is CASSKTWTSAYNEQFF. The CDR3, as DNA: TGTGCCAGTAGTAAAACTTGGACTAGCGCTTACAATGAGCAGTTCTTC.

This clone appeared once. V and J are TRBV30 and TRBJ2-2, with unresolved D. This CDR3 contains 13 residues. Deletions cut 3 bases from V and 6 bases from J, with 11 bases between. The germline V gene encodes CDR1 GTSNPN and CDR2 SVGIG (reference sequence). CDR3 sequence reads: CAWRAQTPGELFF. In nucleotides, the CDR3 is TGTGCCTGGAGAGCACAAACACCCGGGGAGCTGTTTTTT.

This chain joins TRBV15 and TRBJ2-7; D gene unclear. There are 15 residues in the CDR3. V was cut by 0 bases and J by 6 bases, with 15 bases left in between. Germline values: CDR1 LNHNV, CDR2 YYDKDF (reference sequence). CDR3 sequence reads: CATSRDINGMGEQYF. CDR3 nucleotides: TGTGCCACCAGCAGAGATATAAACGGCATGGGCGAGCAGTACTTC.

The V gene is TRBV6-2 or TRBV6-3, the J gene TRBJ2-1, with TRBD2 identical over 8 bases. CDR3 length: 15 amino acids. CDR1 MNHEY and CDR2 SVGEGT come from the germline V gene. The ends lost 4 bases at V and 4 bases at J; junction bases unmatched: 6. The CDR3 spells CASSSGSGVYNEQFF. In DNA form, the CDR3 reads TGTGCCAGCAGTTCGGGTAGCGGGGTATACAATGAGCAGTTCTTC.